This T cell receptor (beta chain) was profiled in a study of blood T cell repertoires in COVID-19. Study-level background: The United States, Italy and Spain were the sources of the acute and convalescent COVID-19 samples.

Authors' data handling: Reference gene primer amplification yielded estimated nucleated cell counts. Only in-frame clones appear in the TCRdb table, and some are missing; sequencing was by immunoSEQ multiplex PCR. The V and J calls and the clone size are those of that table, but D and trimming were determined from the DNA. This table holds about 180,000 clones, 86% found once. Looked up from germline, CDR1 is SQVTM and CDR2 is ANQGSEA. The CDR3 is 15 residues long. V lost 4 bases to trimming and J lost 0 bases; unmatched junction nucleotides: 5. The receptor's source is a man between 70 and 80 years old with active or convalescent COVID-19. Sequencing was performed on peripheral blood. The chain is built from TRBV29-1 and TRBJ1-3; 8 bases are a match to TRBD1. CDR3 nucleotide sequence: TGCAGCGTTGCTCGGACAGGGAGCTCTGGAAACACCATATATTTT. Translation gives CSVARTGSSGNTIYF.